These 7 T cell receptor beta chains share one sample of origin, sequenced in a study of T cell responses to AZD1222 COVID-19 vaccine. Sequenced by immunoSEQ multiplex PCR; TCRdb stores in-frame clones only, minus some. The table shows approximately 190,000 clones, with roughly 92% occurring only once. The starting material was peripheral blood, obtained on day 0 of AZD1222 vaccination. The receptors were sampled from an adult in good health.

The V call is TRBV7-9, the J call TRBJ1-2; D is unresolved. The CDR3 length is 14 residues. V lost 4 bases and J 1 base, leaving 10 bases between the germline ends. Germline lookup yields CDR1 SEHNR and CDR2 FQNEAQ (reference sequence). The CDR3 sequence: CASSSPALNYGYTF. CDR3 in DNA: TGTGCCAGCAGCTCCCCAGCTCTTAACTATGGCTACACCTTC. The full variable domain, its missing parts supplied by reference TRBV7-9 and TRBJ1-2, is DTGVSQNPRHKITKRGQNVTFRCDPISEHNRLYWYRQTLGQGPEFLTYFQNEAQLEKSRLLSDRFSAERPKGSFSTLEIQRTEQGDSAMYLCASSSPALNYGYTFGSGTRLTVV.

The rearrangement joins TRBV2 to TRBJ1-5; 8 nucleotides agree with TRBD1. The germline gives CDR1 SNHLY, CDR2 FYNNEI. The CDR3 extends over 15 amino acids. V lost 4 bases and J lost 1; bases outside the gene matches: 3. The CDR3 is CASSGTGISNQPQHF. The CDR3 region has the DNA TGTGCCAGCAGTGGGACAGGGATCAGCAATCAGCCCCAGCATTTT.

In the case of this clone: Different DNA sequences within this sample yield the same CDR3. The chain uses TRBV6-5 and TRBJ2-5; a weak D match, TRBD2 (6 bases). With 8 bases removed from V and 1 base from J, the gap between germline ends came to 8 bases. Germline V CDR1 and CDR2: MNHEY, SVGAGI. The CDR3 runs to 12 residues. CDR3 coding DNA: TGTGCCAGCGGGAGGCCCCAAGAGACCCAGTACTTC. Its translation: CASGRPQETQYF.

The chain links TRBV3-1 (or the pseudogene TRBV3-2) to TRBJ1-3; D remains ambiguous. V lost 4 bases and J lost 3, with 16 bases in between. The germline gives CDR1 LGHDT, CDR2 YNNKEL (reference sequence). The CDR3 is 16 amino acids. CDR3 residues: CASSLMTRVIGNTIYF. The CDR3 region has the DNA TGTGCCAGCAGCCTAATGACTCGGGTCATTGGAAACACCATATATTTT.

J is TRBJ1-1 and V is TRBV5-8; maybe TRBD1 (5 bases). Germline CDR1 is SGHTS and CDR2 is YDEGEE. Trimming cost V 4 bases and J 1 base, with 14 bases left between them. The CDR3 has 15 residues. CDR3 in amino acids: CASSLGTPANTEAFF. In DNA form, the CDR3 reads TGTGCCAGCAGCCTAGGGACTCCTGCGAACACTGAAGCTTTCTTT.

V and J are TRBV6-5 and TRBJ1-1, with a tentative D call TRBD1 (5 bases). The V gene lost 6 bases and the J gene lost 3 bases, with 17 bases spanning the gap. The CDR3 spans 15 residues. In germline, CDR1 is MNHEY, CDR2 SVGAGI. The CDR3 is CASRPFTGGDTEAFF. The DNA for the CDR3 is TGTGCCAGCAGGCCTTTCACAGGAGGCGACACTGAAGCTTTCTTT.

The chain combines TRBV1 with TRBJ1-5. TRBV1 is tagged as a pseudogene. The CDR3 is 17 residues long. This chain's CDR3 is CTSSLFQVAYSNQPQHF. In DNA, the CDR3 is TGCACCAGCAGCCTCTTTCAGGTAGCCTATAGCAATCAGCCCCAGCATTTT.